Presented here are 3 T cell receptor beta chains from one specimen sequenced in a study of identical twins. TCRdb independently ran MiXCR on the 5' RACE reads; one entry per CDR3 protein. Among approximately 700,000 distinct CDR3 sequences, 15% to 20% were seen once, and the ten largest hold 13%. These same records also appear under a second study, on T cells expressing NK-cell markers.

What was sequenced was PBMCs. The receptors here all came from a woman in her late teens or twenties in good health.

The table lists this clonotype with a few counts. CDR3 in amino acids: CASSKPPGQASRETQYF. The DNA of the CDR3 is TGTGCCAGCAGCAAGCCTCCGGGACAGGCTTCGAGGGAGACCCAGTACTTC. J is TRBJ2-5 and V is TRBV6-1; TRBD1 matches at 8 bases. Germline V gene sequence: CDR1 MNHNS, CDR2 SASEGT. J was trimmed by 5 bases and V by 6 bases; bases with no gene match: 17. The CDR3 loop spans 17 amino acids.

The chain carries TRBV29-1 and TRBJ2-3, with D possibly matching TRBD1 (5 bases). CDR1 SQVTM and CDR2 ANQGSEA come from the germline V gene. Trimming took off 0 bases at V and 1 base at J, with 14 bases between the two ends. The CDR3 loop spans 16 amino acids. CDR3 in amino acids: CSVEEGAPRGTDTQYF. The CDR3, as DNA: TGCAGCGTTGAAGAAGGGGCCCCACGGGGCACAGATACGCAGTATTTT.

As DNA, the CDR3 is TGCGCCAGCAGCCAGACAGGGGTGTTTGAAGCTTTCTTT. Residues: CASSQTGVFEAFF. This sequence joins TRBV5-1 and TRBJ1-1; 8 bases agree with TRBD1. V lost 4 bases and J lost 7; bases outside the gene matches: 6. The CDR3 sequence is 13 residues long. Germline V gene sequence: CDR1 SGHRS, CDR2 YFSETQ.